This T cell receptor (beta chain) was observed in a study of cytomegalovirus exposure and HLA in healthy donors. Study results and limitations: The authors later found TCR association rates varying by HLA locus, with DRB1 most and HLA-C fewest. When a later analysis was performed, an Asian-associated ancestry cluster reportedly had fewer N-insertions than the approximately 690-donor mean.

This clone was found once. Its antigen remains unidentified. Germline V gives CDR1 SGHRS, CDR2 YFSETQ. With V trimmed by 5 bases and J by 0 bases, 6 bases remained unmatched. The CDR3 has 17 residues. PCR involved 60 Vbeta and 13 Jbeta primers. Only in-frame clones appear in the TCRdb table, and some are missing; sequencing was by immunoSEQ multiplex PCR. The sample lists some 150,000 clones; about 79% were seen once. The TCR originated in a man in his forties in good health and CMV-seropositive. The material sequenced was PBMCs. The chain combines TRBV5-1 with TRBJ2-1, with 12 bases lining up with TRBD2. CDR3 in DNA: TGCGCCAGCAGATGGACTAGCGGGATGAGCTCCTACAATGAGCAGTTCTTC. Translated: CASRWTSGMSSYNEQFF.